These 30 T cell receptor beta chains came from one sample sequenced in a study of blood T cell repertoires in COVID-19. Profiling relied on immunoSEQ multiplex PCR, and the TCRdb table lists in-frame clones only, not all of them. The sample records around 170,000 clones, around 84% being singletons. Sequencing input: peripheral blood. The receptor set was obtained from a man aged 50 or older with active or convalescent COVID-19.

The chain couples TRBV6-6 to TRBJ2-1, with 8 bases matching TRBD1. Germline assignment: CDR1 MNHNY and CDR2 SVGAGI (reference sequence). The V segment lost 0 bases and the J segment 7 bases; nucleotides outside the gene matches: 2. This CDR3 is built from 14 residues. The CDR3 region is CASSYSRGRNEQFF. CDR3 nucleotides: TGTGCCAGCAGTTACTCCAGGGGGCGAAATGAGCAGTTCTTC.

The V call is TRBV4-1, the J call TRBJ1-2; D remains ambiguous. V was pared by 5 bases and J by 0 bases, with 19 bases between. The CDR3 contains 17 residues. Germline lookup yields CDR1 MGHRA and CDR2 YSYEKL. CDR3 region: CASSFRDLKLSNYGYTF. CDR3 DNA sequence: TGCGCCAGCAGCTTCCGGGATCTAAAACTTTCTAACTATGGCTACACCTTC.

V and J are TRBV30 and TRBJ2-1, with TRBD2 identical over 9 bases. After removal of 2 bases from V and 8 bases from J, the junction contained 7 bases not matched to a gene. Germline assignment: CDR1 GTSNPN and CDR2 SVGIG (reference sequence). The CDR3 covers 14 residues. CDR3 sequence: CAWSTGLAGDEQFF. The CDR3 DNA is TGTGCCTGGAGTACGGGACTAGCCGGGGATGAGCAGTTCTTC.

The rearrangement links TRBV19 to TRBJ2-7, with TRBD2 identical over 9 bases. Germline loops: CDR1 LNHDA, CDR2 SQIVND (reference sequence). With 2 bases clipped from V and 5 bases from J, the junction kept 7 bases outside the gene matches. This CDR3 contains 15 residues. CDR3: CASSISSGGPNEQYF. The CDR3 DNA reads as TGTGCCAGTAGTATATCCAGCGGGGGGCCGAACGAGCAGTACTTC.

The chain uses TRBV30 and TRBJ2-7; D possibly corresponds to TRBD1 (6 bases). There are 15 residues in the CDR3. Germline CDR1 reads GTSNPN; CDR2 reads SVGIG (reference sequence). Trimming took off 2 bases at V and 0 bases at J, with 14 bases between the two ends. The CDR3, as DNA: TGTGCCTGGAGTACCAGGACAGTTCTCTCCTACGAGCAGTACTTC. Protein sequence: CAWSTRTVLSYEQYF. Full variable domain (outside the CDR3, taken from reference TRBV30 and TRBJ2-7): SQTIHQWPATLVQPVGSPLSLECTVEGTSNPNLYWYRQAAGRGLQLLFYSVGIGQISSEVPQNLSASRPQDRQFILSSKKLLLSDSGFYLCAWSTRTVLSYEQYFGPGTRLTVT.

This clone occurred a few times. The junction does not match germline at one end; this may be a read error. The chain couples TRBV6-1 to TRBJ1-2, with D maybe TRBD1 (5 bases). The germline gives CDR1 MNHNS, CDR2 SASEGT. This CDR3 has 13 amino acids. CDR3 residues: CASREAGGYGYTF. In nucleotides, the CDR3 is TGTGCCAGCAGGGAAGCCGGGGGGTATGGCTACACCTTC.

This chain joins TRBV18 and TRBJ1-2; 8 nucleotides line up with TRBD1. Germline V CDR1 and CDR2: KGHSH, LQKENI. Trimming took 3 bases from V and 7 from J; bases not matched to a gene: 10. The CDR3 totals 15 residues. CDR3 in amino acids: CASSPDRDSGRGYTF. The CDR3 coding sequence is TGTGCCAGCTCACCGGACAGGGACAGCGGGCGTGGCTACACCTTC. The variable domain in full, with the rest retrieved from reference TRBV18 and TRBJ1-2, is NAGVMQNPRHLVRRRGQEARLRCSPMKGHSHVYWYRQLPEEGLKFMVYLQKENIIDESGMPKERFSAEFPKEGPSILRIQQVVRGDSAAYFCASSPDRDSGRGYTFGSGTRLTVV.

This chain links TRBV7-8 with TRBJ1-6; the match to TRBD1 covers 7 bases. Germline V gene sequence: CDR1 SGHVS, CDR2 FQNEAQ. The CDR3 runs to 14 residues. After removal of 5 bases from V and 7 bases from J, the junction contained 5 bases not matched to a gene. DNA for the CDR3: TGTGCCAGCAGCGCTCGGACAGGCAATTCACCCCTCCACTTT. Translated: CASSARTGNSPLHF.

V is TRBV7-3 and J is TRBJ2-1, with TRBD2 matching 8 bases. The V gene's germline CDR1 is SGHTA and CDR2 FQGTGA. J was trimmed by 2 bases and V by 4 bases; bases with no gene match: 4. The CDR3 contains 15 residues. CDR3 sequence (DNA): TGTGCCAGCAGCTCTGGGCGGGAGGCCTACAATGAGCAGTTCTTC. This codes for CASSSGREAYNEQFF. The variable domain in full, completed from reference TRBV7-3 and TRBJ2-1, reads GAGVSQTPSNKVTEKGKYVELRCDPISGHTALYWYRQSLGQGPEFLIYFQGTGAADDSGLPNDRFFAVRPEGSVSTLKIQRTERGDSAVYLCASSSGREAYNEQFFGPGTRLTVL.

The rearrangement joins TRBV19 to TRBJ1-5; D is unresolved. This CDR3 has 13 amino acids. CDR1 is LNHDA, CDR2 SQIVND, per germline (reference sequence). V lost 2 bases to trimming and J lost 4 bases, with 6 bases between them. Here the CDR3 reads CASSINLNQPQHF. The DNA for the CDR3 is TGTGCCAGTAGTATAAATCTAAATCAGCCCCAGCATTTT.

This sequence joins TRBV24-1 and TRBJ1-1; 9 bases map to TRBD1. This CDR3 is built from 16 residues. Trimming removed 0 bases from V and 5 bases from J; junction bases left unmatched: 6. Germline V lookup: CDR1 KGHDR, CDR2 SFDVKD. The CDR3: CATSDLYGTGTTEAFF. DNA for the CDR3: TGTGCCACCAGTGATTTGTATGGGACAGGGACGACTGAAGCTTTCTTT.

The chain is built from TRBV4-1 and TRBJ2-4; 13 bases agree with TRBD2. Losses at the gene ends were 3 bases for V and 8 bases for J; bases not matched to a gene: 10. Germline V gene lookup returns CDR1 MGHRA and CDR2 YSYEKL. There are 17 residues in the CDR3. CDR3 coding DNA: TGCGCCAGCAGCCAGGGACTAGCGGGGCCGGGCTGGCACATTCAGTACTTC. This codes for CASSQGLAGPGWHIQYF.

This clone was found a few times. In DNA, the CDR3 is TGTGCCAGCAGCTTGAGTCCAGGGCGATACGAGCAGTACTTC. This encodes CASSLSPGRYEQYF. This rearrangement joins TRBV5-8 to TRBJ2-7, with a possible D match to TRBD1 (5 bases). The CDR3 contains 14 residues. Germline CDR1 and CDR2: SGHTS and YDEGEE. V was shortened by 1 base and J by 4 bases, with 12 bases between the two germline ends. Full variable domain (rest looked up from reference TRBV5-8 and TRBJ2-7): EAGVTQSPTHLIKTRGQQATLRCSPISGHTSVYWYQQALGLGLQFLLWYDEGEERNRGNFPPRFSGRQFPNYSSELNVNALELEDSALYLCASSLSPGRYEQYFGPGTRLTVT.

CDR3 residues: CASSLGGERGSNEQFF. The CDR3 DNA reads TGTGCCAGCAGCTTGGGAGGTGAGCGGGGGTCCAATGAGCAGTTCTTC. This chain links TRBV5-4 with TRBJ2-1; 8 positions agree with TRBD2. Trimming at V came to 0 bases and at J to 6 bases, leaving 8 bases not matched to a gene. This CDR3 contains 16 residues. Germline assignment: CDR1 SGHNT and CDR2 YYREEE (reference sequence).

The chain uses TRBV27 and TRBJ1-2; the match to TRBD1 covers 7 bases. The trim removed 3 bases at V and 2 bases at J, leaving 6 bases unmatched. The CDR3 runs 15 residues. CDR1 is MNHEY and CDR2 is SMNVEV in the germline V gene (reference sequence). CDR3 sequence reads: CASSLTGLLNYGYTF. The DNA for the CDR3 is TGTGCCAGCAGTTTGACAGGGCTCTTAAACTATGGCTACACCTTC.

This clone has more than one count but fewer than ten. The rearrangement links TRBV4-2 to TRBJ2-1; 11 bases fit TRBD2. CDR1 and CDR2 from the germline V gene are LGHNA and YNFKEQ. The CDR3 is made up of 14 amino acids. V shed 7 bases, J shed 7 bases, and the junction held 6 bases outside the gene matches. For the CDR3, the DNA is TGTGCCAGCAATCTAGCGGGAGGAACGAATGAGCAGTTCTTC. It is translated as CASNLAGGTNEQFF.

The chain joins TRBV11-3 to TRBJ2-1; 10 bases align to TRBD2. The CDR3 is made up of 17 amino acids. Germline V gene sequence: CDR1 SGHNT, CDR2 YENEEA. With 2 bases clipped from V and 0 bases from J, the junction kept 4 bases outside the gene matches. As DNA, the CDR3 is TGTGCCAGCAGCTTACGGAGCGGGGGGGCCTCCTACAATGAGCAGTTCTTC. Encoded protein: CASSLRSGGASYNEQFF.

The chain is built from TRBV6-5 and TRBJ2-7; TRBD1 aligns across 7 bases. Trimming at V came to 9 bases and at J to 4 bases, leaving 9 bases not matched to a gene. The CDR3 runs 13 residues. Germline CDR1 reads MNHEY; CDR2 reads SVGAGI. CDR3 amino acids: CASQGQGEYEQYF. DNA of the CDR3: TGTGCCAGTCAGGGGCAGGGGGAATACGAGCAGTACTTC.

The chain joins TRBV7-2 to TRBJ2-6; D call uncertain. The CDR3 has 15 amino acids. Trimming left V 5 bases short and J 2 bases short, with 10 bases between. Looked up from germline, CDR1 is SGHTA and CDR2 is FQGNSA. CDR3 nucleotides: TGTGCCAGCAGCGCCGCCGCGGCTGGGGCCAACGTCCTGACTTTC. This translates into CASSAAAAGANVLTF.

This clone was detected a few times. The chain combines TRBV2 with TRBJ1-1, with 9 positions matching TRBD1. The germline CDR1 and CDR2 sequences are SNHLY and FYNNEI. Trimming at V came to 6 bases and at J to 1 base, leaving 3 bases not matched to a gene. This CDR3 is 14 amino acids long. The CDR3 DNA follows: TGTGCCAGCAGGCCGGGACAGGGGAACACTGAAGCTTTCTTT. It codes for CASRPGQGNTEAFF.

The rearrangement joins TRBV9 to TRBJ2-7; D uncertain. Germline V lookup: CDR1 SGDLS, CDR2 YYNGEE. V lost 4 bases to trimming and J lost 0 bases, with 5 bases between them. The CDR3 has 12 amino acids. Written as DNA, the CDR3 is TGTGCCAGCAGCAAGAGCTCCTACGAGCAGTACTTC. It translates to CASSKSSYEQYF.

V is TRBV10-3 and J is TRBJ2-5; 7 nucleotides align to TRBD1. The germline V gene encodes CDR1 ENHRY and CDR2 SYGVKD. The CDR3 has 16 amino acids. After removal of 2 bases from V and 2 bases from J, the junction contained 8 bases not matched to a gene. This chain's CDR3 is CAISEHGQASQETQYF. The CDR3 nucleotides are TGTGCCATCAGTGAGCACGGACAGGCCAGTCAAGAGACCCAGTACTTC.

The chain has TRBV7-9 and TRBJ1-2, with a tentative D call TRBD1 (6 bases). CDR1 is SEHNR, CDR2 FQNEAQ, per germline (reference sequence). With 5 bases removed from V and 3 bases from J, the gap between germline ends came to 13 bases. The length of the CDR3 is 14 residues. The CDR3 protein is CASSPRDNYYGYTF. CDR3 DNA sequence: TGTGCCAGCAGCCCCCGGGACAATTACTATGGCTACACCTTC.

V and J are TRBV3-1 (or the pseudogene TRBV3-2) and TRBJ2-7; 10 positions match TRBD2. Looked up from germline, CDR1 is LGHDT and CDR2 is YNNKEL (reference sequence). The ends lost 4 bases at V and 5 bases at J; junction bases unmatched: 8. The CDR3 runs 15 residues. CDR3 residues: CASSPLAGIWNEQYF. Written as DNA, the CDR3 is TGTGCCAGCAGCCCACTAGCGGGAATTTGGAACGAGCAGTACTTC.

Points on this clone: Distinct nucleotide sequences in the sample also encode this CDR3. CDR3 amino acids: CASSFSVNTEAFF. The CDR3 nucleotides are TGTGCCAGCAGCTTCTCGGTGAACACTGAAGCTTTCTTT. The V and J genes are TRBV7-2 and TRBJ1-1; D not certain. The V end lost 3 bases, the J end lost 0 bases, and 5 bases lay between the germline ends. The CDR3 is 13 amino acids. Germline V lookup: CDR1 SGHTA, CDR2 FQGNSA.

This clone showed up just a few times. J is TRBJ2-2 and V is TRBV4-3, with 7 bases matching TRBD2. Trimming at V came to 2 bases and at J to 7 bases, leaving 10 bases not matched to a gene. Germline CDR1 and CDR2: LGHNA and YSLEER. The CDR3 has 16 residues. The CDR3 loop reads CASSQTSGARGGELFF. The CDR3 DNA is TGCGCCAGCAGCCAAACGAGCGGGGCTAGGGGCGGGGAGCTGTTTTTT.

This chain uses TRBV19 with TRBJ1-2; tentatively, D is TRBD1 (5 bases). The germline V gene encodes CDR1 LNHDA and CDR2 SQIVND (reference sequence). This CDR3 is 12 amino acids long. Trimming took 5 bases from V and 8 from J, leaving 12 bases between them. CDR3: CASSLFQGGYTF. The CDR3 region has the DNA TGTGCCAGTAGTTTGTTTCAGGGAGGCTACACCTTC. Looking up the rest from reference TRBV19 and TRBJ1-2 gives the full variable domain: DGGITQSPKYLFRKEGQNVTLSCEQNLNHDAMYWYRQDPGQGLRLIYYSQIVNDFQKGDIAEGYSVSREKKESFPLTVTSAQKNPTAFYLCASSLFQGGYTFGSGTRLTVV.

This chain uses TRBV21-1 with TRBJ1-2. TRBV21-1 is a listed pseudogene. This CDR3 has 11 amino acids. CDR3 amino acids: CASSSRSGYTF. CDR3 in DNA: TGTGCCAGCAGCTCGAGATCTGGCTACACCTTC.

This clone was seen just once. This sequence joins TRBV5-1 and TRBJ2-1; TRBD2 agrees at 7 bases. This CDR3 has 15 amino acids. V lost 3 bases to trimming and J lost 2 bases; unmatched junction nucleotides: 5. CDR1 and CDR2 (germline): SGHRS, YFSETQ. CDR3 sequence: CASSSSGTTYNEQFF. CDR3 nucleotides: TGCGCCAGCAGCTCCTCCGGGACTACCTACAATGAGCAGTTCTTC.

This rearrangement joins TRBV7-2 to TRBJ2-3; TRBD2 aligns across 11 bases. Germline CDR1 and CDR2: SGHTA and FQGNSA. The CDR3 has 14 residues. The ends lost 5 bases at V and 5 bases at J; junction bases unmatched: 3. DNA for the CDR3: TGTGCCAGCAGCCCAACTAGCGGGGGAGATACGCAGTATTTT. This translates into CASSPTSGGDTQYF.